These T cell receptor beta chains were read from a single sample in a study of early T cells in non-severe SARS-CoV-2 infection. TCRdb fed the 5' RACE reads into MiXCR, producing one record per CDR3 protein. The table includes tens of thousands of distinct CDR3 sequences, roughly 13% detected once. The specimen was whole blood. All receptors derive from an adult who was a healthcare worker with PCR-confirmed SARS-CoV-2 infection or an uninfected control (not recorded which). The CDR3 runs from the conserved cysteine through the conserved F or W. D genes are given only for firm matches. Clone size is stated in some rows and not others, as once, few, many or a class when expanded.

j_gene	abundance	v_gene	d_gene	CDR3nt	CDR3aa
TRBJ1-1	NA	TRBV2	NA	TGTGCCAGCACTTCAGGGCGGAGAACTGAAGCTTTCTTT	CASTSGRRTEAFF
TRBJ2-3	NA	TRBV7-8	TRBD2	TGTGCCAGCAGCCATTTCACGGGAGGTGGACCCTACTATACGCAGTATTTT	CASSHFTGGGPYYTQYF
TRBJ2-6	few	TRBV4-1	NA	TGCGCCAGCGGGGACGTAGACTCTGGGGCCAACGTCCTGACTTTC	CASGDVDSGANVLTF
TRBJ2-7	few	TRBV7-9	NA	TGTGCCAGCAGCCCTCAGACAGGACCATACGAGCAGTACTTC	CASSPQTGPYEQYF
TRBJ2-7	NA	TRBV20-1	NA	TGCAGTGCTAGGACGGACAGCTACGAGCAGTACTTC	CSARTDSYEQYF
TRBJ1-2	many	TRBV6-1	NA	TGTGCCAGCCGTTCGATCTTAAGGGGCTTTAACTATGGCTACACCTTC	CASRSILRGFNYGYTF
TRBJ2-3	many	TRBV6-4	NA	TGTGCCAGCAGTGACTCATGGGGATCAGATACGCAGTATTTT	CASSDSWGSDTQYF
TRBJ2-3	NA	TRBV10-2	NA	TGCGCCACCCGAGGGGCCGCGACAGATACGCAGTATTTT	CATRGAATDTQYF
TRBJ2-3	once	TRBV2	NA	TGTGCCAGCAGTGACGGCAACACAGATACGCAGTATTTT	CASSDGNTDTQYF
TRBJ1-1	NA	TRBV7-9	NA	TGTGCCAGCAGCCCGCGAACAGGGAGCGGAGGCACTGAAGCTTTCTTT	CASSPRTGSGGTEAFF
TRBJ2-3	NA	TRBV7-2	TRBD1	TGTGCCAGCAGCTTATGGGGACAGGGCACAGATACGCAGTATTTT	CASSLWGQGTDTQYF
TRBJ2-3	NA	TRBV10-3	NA	TGTGCCATCAGAAGGGGATTCGGCACAGATACGCAGTATTTT	CAIRRGFGTDTQYF
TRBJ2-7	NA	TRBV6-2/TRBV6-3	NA	TGTGCCAGCACTCGCTCCTACGAGCAGTACTTC	CASTRSYEQYF
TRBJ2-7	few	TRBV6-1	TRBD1	TGTGCCAGCAGAGCTTACGGGACAGCAGCCTACGAGCAGTACTTC	CASRAYGTAAYEQYF
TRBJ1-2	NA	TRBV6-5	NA	TGTGCCAGCAGTTACGGACGGCAGAACTATGGCTACACCTTC	CASSYGRQNYGYTF
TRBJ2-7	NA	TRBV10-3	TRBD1	TGTGCCATCAGCATGACAGGGTATGAAGAGCAGTACTTC	CAISMTGYEEQYF
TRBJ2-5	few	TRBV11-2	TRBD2	TGTGCCAGCAGCTATACTAGCGGGAGAGGGGTAGAGACCCAGTACTTC	CASSYTSGRGVETQYF
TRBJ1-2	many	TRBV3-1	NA	TGTGCCAGCAGCCAAGATGGCCAGGGCCGGGGGCATGGCTACACCTTC	CASSQDGQGRGHGYTF
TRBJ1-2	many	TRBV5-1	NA	TGCGCCAGCAGCTTGGGTGGCTATGGCTACACCTTC	CASSLGGYGYTF
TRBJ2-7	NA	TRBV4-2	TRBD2	TGTGCCAGCAGCCAAGACCCCCGTCTAGCGGGGGCCTACGAGCAGTACTTC	CASSQDPRLAGAYEQYF
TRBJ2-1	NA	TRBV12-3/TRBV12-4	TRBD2	TGTGCCAGCAGTCGAAACAAACGACTAGCGGGGGATGAGCAGTTCTTC	CASSRNKRLAGDEQFF
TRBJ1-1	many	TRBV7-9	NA	TGTGCCAGCAGCTTAGAGGCCCAGAACACTGAAGCTTTCTTT	CASSLEAQNTEAFF
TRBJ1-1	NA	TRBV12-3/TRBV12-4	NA	TGTGCCAGCAAACCCCAATCCGGGACATTCAACACTGAAGCTTTCTTT	CASKPQSGTFNTEAFF
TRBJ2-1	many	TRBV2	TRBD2	TGTGCCAGCACACAGAGCGGGGGGGCTTACAATGAGCAGTTCTTC	CASTQSGGAYNEQFF
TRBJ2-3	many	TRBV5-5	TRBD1	TGTGCCAGCAGCACCCCGACAGGGCCAGATACGCAGTATTTT	CASSTPTGPDTQYF
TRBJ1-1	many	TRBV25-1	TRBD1	TGTGCCAGCAGTGAAGGACAGGGGGCGACTGAAGCTTTCTTT	CASSEGQGATEAFF
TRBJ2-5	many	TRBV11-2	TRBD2	TGTGCCAGCAGCTCCACGCGGCTAGCGGGGGTGGAGACCCAGTACTTC	CASSSTRLAGVETQYF
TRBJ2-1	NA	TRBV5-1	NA	TGCGCCAGCAGCGACAGAGGCTCCTACAATGAGCAGTTCTTC	CASSDRGSYNEQFF
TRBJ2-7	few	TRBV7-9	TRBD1	TGTGCCAGCAGCGACAGGGGGCTCTCGGACGAGCAGTACTTC	CASSDRGLSDEQYF
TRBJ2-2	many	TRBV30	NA	TGTGCCTGGAGTGTACTGGGACTTGGTACCGGGGAGCTGTTTTTT	CAWSVLGLGTGELFF
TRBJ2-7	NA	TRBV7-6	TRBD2	TGTACCAGCAGCTTAGAGGCGGGGGGAGGCTACGAGCAGTACTTC	CTSSLEAGGGYEQYF
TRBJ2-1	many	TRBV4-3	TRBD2	TGCGCCAGCAGCCAAGATGGCGGGGGTTCCTACAATGAGCAGTTCTTC	CASSQDGGGSYNEQFF
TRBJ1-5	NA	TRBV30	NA	TGTGCCTGGAGTTGGGGGGGGACCCTTAGCAATCAGCCCCAGCATTTT	CAWSWGGTLSNQPQHF
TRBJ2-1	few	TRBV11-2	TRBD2	TGTGCCAGCAGCTTATCTAGCGGGGGGGCCTATGAGCAGTTCTTC	CASSLSSGGAYEQFF
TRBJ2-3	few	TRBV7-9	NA	TGTGCCAGCAGGTGGAACGCAGATACGCAGTATTTT	CASRWNADTQYF
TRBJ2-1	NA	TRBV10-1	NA	TGCGCCAGCAGTTCATCCCGGGACTCTCTCTACAATGAGCAGTTCTTC	CASSSSRDSLYNEQFF
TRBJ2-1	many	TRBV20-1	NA	TGCAGTGCTGGTGGACCCGGGACACCTTACAATGAGCAGTTCTTC	CSAGGPGTPYNEQFF